This TCR beta chain was observed in a study of cytomegalovirus exposure and HLA in healthy donors. Study conclusions and caveats: A later analysis linked around 17,000 TCR beta sequences to HLA alleles at 0.05 false discovery rate. In a later analysis, donors in an Asian-associated ancestry cluster reportedly had fewer N-insertions in productive TCRs than the cohort mean. The majority of TCR sequences were rare, yet some public TCRs appeared in many donors.

Regarding this clone: Its specificity is not known.

Trimming pared 6 bases from V and 7 bases from J, leaving 13 bases between. CDR3 length equals 13 residues. Germline V gives CDR1 MNHEY, CDR2 SVGAGI. The primer mix had 60 Vbeta and 13 Jbeta primers. TCRdb keeps only in-frame clones here, not all; method: immunoSEQ multiplex PCR. The table records some 89,000 clones, about 81% of them present only once. The V call is TRBV6-5, the J call TRBJ2-1, with D possibly being TRBD2 (6 bases). The receptor was isolated from a woman aged 40 to 50 in good health and CMV-seropositive. Sequencing used PBMCs. The CDR3 region has the DNA TGTGCCAGCAGCAGGGACTGGCGGAATGAGCAGTTCTTC. It encodes CASSRDWRNEQFF.